These 19 T cell receptor beta chains originate from one sample sequenced in a study of early T cells in non-severe SARS-CoV-2 infection. TCRdb ran MiXCR on the 5' RACE reads and lists one entry per CDR3 protein. Of 87,000 or so distinct CDR3 sequences detected, roughly 12% appear once; the ten largest clones hold over 6.5%. The specimen was whole blood. These receptors were taken from an adult who was a healthcare worker with PCR-confirmed SARS-CoV-2 infection or an uninfected control (not recorded which).

Regarding this clonotype: Just one base apart from a much larger clone, this may be a read error. The gene calls are TRBV9 and TRBJ2-5; perhaps TRBD2 as D (7 bases). This CDR3 is built from 14 residues. Germline assignment: CDR1 SGDLS and CDR2 YYNGEE. V was clipped by 4 bases and J by 9 bases, with 19 bases between them. The CDR3 bases are TGTGCCAGCAGCCCTCTCCGGGGGGCCGAGTCCCAGTACTTC. It codes for CASSPLRGAESQYF.

This chain connects TRBV5-6 to TRBJ2-3; possible D gene TRBD2, 6 bases. The ends were cut back, 4 bases at V and 3 bases at J, with 21 bases in the middle. The CDR3 sequence is 17 residues long. The germline V gene has CDR1 SGHDT and CDR2 YYEEEE. The CDR3 coding sequence is TGTGCCAGCAGCGGAGGGGAAGGGGCCGAGGGGACAGATACGCAGTATTTT. It is translated as CASSGGEGAEGTDTQYF.

In this sample, this clonotype turned up many times. The chain employs TRBV7-9 and TRBJ2-1, with 9 bases identical to TRBD2. CDR1 SEHNR and CDR2 FQNEAQ come from the germline V gene (reference sequence). J lost 7 bases, V lost 3 bases, and 7 bases had no gene match. This CDR3 has 15 residues. CDR3 nucleotide sequence: TGTGCCAGCAGCTTTAGCGGGAGCCACAGGAATGAGCAGTTCTTC. This encodes CASSFSGSHRNEQFF.

The table lists this clonotype with a few counts. The chain has TRBV20-1 and TRBJ2-5; TRBD2 agrees at 8 bases. V trimming: 2 bases; J trimming: 5 bases; junction bases outside the gene matches: 7. Germline-derived CDR1 and CDR2 are DFQATT and SNEGSKA (reference sequence). CDR3 length equals 14 residues. CDR3 amino acids: CSARLPIAGETQYF. The CDR3 DNA follows: TGCAGTGCTAGATTGCCGATAGCGGGGGAGACCCAGTACTTC.

This clonotype was counted at least ten times. This chain links TRBV2 with TRBJ2-2; D uncertain. Trimming removed 5 bases from V and 1 base from J, with 8 bases in between. Germline CDR1 reads SNHLY; CDR2 reads FYNNEI. The CDR3 extends over 14 amino acids. The CDR3 is CASSSRQNTGELFF. CDR3 nucleotide sequence: TGTGCCAGCAGTAGCCGACAGAACACCGGGGAGCTGTTTTTT.

This clonotype was picked up many times. The CDR3 DNA follows: TGCAGTGTACGTAGGTCCAACGAGCAGTACTTC. Translation: CSVRRSNEQYF. The chain has TRBV20-1 and TRBJ2-7; D uncertain. CDR3 length: 11 amino acids. CDR1 DFQATT and CDR2 SNEGSKA come from the germline V gene (reference sequence). Between the trimmed V and J ends, which lost 7 bases and 5 bases, there was a span of 12 bases.

The chain recombines TRBV3-1 with TRBJ2-1, with a possible D match to TRBD1 (6 bases). Germline V gives CDR1 LGHDT, CDR2 YNNKEL (reference sequence). There are 14 residues in the CDR3. The V end lost 0 bases, the J end lost 8 bases, and 11 bases lay between the germline ends. DNA of the CDR3: TGTGCCAGCAGCCAAGATGGGCAGGGGCATGAGCAGTTCTTC. It specifies CASSQDGQGHEQFF.

The V and J genes are TRBV7-8 and TRBJ2-1; 12 bases line up with TRBD2. This CDR3 contains 19 residues. CDR1 SGHVS and CDR2 FQNEAQ come from the germline V gene. V gave up 4 bases and J gave up 2 bases; unmatched junction bases: 12. The DNA for the CDR3 is TGTGCCAGCAGCTCGCCCATGACTAGCGGGAGAGGGACCTACAATGAGCAGTTCTTC. Residues: CASSSPMTSGRGTYNEQFF. The full variable domain, in which reference TRBV7-8 and TRBJ2-1 provide the parts outside the CDR3, is GAGVSQSPRYKVAKRGQDVALRCDPISGHVSLFWYQQALGQGPEFLTYFQNEAQLDKSGLPSDRFFAERPEGSVSTLKIQRTQQEDSAVYLCASSSPMTSGRGTYNEQFFGPGTRLTVL.

The gene calls are TRBV11-2 and TRBJ2-5, with TRBD2 matching over 7 bases. Germline trimming cut 1 base from V and 9 bases from J; bases unmatched to any gene: 11. Germline-derived CDR1 and CDR2 are SGHAT and FQNNGV. The CDR3 sequence is 15 residues long. CDR3 in DNA: TGTGCCAGCAGCTTAGTTGGGACTACCATAGGGGCCCAGTACTTC. Amino acids: CASSLVGTTIGAQYF.

A few counts support this clonotype. The chain recombines TRBV7-2 with TRBJ2-1; D is possibly TRBD1 or TRBD2 (5 bases each). The CDR3 runs 17 residues. Trimming left V 5 bases short and J 0 bases short, with 17 bases between. Germline CDR1 SGHTA, CDR2 FQGNSA. The CDR3 DNA reads as TGTGCCAGCAGCCTCCGGGGCGTAGCGAGCTCCTACAATGAGCAGTTCTTC. Translation: CASSLRGVASSYNEQFF.

This clonotype turned up a few times. The chain is built from TRBV4-2 and TRBJ1-5; D not resolved. Germline CDR1 reads LGHNA; CDR2 reads YNFKEQ. Deletions cut 2 bases from V and 3 bases from J, with 5 bases between. The CDR3 is 13 amino acids. The CDR3 DNA follows: TGTGCCAGCAGCCAAAGGATCAATCAGCCCCAGCATTTT. It is translated as CASSQRINQPQHF.

This rearrangement joins TRBV3-1 to TRBJ2-1, with TRBD2 identical over 11 bases. After removal of 5 bases from V and 5 bases from J, the junction contained 5 bases not matched to a gene. This CDR3 comprises 15 residues. Germline lookup yields CDR1 LGHDT and CDR2 YNNKEL (reference sequence). The CDR3 nucleotides are TGTGCCAGCAGCAAAGGGACTAGCGGAAACAATGAGCAGTTCTTC. Translating it yields CASSKGTSGNNEQFF.

This clonotype has ten or more counts. CDR3 bases: TGTGCCAGCAGCGGTTGGACTAGCGGGCGTAACAATGAGCAGTTCTTC. Translated: CASSGWTSGRNNEQFF. The chain recombines TRBV11-3 with TRBJ2-1, with 11 bases aligning to TRBD2. This CDR3 has 16 residues. Germline loops: CDR1 SGHNT, CDR2 YENEEA. J was trimmed by 5 bases and V by 5 bases; bases with no gene match: 8.

V and J are TRBV28 and TRBJ1-2; D is possibly TRBD1 (6 bases). This CDR3 has 15 residues. Germline V lookup: CDR1 MDHEN, CDR2 SYDVKM. V gave up 3 bases and J gave up 3 bases, with 14 bases separating them. CDR3 DNA: TGTGCCAGCAGTTTGGCCGGGGGCGCCGACTATGGCTACACCTTC. It specifies CASSLAGGADYGYTF.

This clonotype was detected many times. The rearrangement joins TRBV7-2 to TRBJ2-5, with D tentatively TRBD2 (6 bases). The CDR3 has 15 amino acids. Germline V lookup: CDR1 SGHTA, CDR2 FQGNSA. Trimming removed 5 bases from V and 4 bases from J, with 17 bases in between. CDR3 coding DNA: TGTGCCAGCAGCCCTTCGGGGGTGTTATCAGAGACCCAGTACTTC. Amino acid sequence: CASSPSGVLSETQYF.

This clonotype occurred a few times. This chain uses TRBV7-2 with TRBJ2-3, with TRBD2 identical over 10 bases. CDR1 and CDR2 (germline): SGHTA, FQGNSA. This CDR3 comprises 17 residues. J was trimmed by 5 bases and V by 1 base; bases with no gene match: 9. CDR3 region: CASSLGPSGSGGDTQYF. As DNA, the CDR3 is TGTGCCAGCAGCTTAGGACCTAGCGGGAGTGGAGGAGATACGCAGTATTTT.

This clonotype has just a few counts. The J gene is TRBJ2-1, the V gene TRBV5-1, with D uncertain. V was cut by 0 bases and J by 10 bases, with 11 bases left in between. Germline CDR1 is SGHRS and CDR2 is YFSETQ. CDR3 length: 13 amino acids. The CDR3 loop reads CASSLAEGTEQFF. CDR3 DNA sequence: TGCGCCAGCAGCTTGGCCGAAGGTACAGAGCAGTTCTTC. Complete variable domain (other parts from reference TRBV5-1 and TRBJ2-1): KAGVTQTPRYLIKTRGQQVTLSCSPISGHRSVSWYQQTPGQGLQFLFEYFSETQRNKGNFPGRFSGRQFSNSRSEMNVSTLELGDSALYLCASSLAEGTEQFFGPGTRLTVL.

There are a few counts of this clonotype. This sequence joins TRBV20-1 and TRBJ2-5; D may match TRBD1 or TRBD2 (6 bases each). Germline CDR1 DFQATT, CDR2 SNEGSKA (reference sequence). Trimming stripped 0 bases from V and 3 bases from J, with 14 bases between. The CDR3 spans 15 residues. CDR3 amino acids: CSARDPRGREETQYF. CDR3 in DNA: TGCAGTGCTAGAGATCCCCGGGGGCGCGAAGAGACCCAGTACTTC.

This clonotype was seen many times. This chain uses TRBV27 with TRBJ2-3; 12 nucleotides align to TRBD2. The CDR3 loop spans 16 amino acids. Germline V lookup: CDR1 MNHEY, CDR2 SMNVEV (reference sequence). V lost 5 bases and J lost 2; bases outside the gene matches: 5. CDR3 region: CASSLAGGGFTDTQYF. The CDR3 DNA is TGTGCCAGCAGTCTAGCGGGAGGGGGATTCACAGATACGCAGTATTTT.